This T cell receptor (beta chain) was retrieved from a study of blood T cells in healthy people across ages. The use of a sample-barcoded 5' primer and a J-beta primer mix characterized a second PCR of roughly 6 to 11 cycles. TCRdb re-called the 5' RACE reads with MiXCR, one entry per CDR3 protein. The sample has about 780,000 distinct CDR3 sequences; 35% to 50% are singletons. Looked up from germline, CDR1 is SGHDT and CDR2 is YYEEEE. The V segment lost 2 bases and the J segment 7 bases; nucleotides outside the gene matches: 15. The CDR3 runs to 18 residues. Overall study findings and caveats: Higher naive T cell percentage went strongly together with higher TCR beta diversity. Diversity estimates drawn from one million T cells were deemed underestimates.

In regard to this clonotype: Its antigen is undetermined.

The sequence was collected from an elderly man in good health. The sequenced sample consisted of blood. The J gene is TRBJ2-7, the V gene TRBV5-6; 13 bases line up with TRBD2. The CDR3 nucleotides read TGTGCCAGCAGCTTCGGACTAGCGGGAGCCCTCTCCTACAATGAGCAGTACTTC. This encodes CASSFGLAGALSYNEQYF.